This T cell receptor beta chain was identified in a study of graft-versus-host responses after intestinal transplantation. Study overall: Recipients obtained multivisceral, liver-intestinal, or isolated intestinal transplants. Study results and caveats: GvH clones surfaced in recipient marrow, some emerging earlier in ileum or blood.

Germline V gene data show CDR1 as LNHDA and CDR2 as SQIVND (reference sequence). The CDR3 is 12 residues long. In regard to this clone: Antigen unknown.

Some clones are missing from TCRdb's copy, which holds only in-frame ones; the method was immunoSEQ multiplex PCR. The sample lists roughly 93,000 clones; approximately 92% were seen once. The chain is built from TRBV19 and TRBJ1-1, with 8 positions matching TRBD1. Sequences were derived from unstimulated CD8+ T cells sorted from spleen or lymph node cells, sampled before intestinal transplant. This clonotype was sampled from a human donor who received an intestinal transplant. The CDR3 DNA reads TGTGCTACCGGACAGGGGAACACTGAAGCTTTCTTT. Translation gives CATGQGNTEAFF.